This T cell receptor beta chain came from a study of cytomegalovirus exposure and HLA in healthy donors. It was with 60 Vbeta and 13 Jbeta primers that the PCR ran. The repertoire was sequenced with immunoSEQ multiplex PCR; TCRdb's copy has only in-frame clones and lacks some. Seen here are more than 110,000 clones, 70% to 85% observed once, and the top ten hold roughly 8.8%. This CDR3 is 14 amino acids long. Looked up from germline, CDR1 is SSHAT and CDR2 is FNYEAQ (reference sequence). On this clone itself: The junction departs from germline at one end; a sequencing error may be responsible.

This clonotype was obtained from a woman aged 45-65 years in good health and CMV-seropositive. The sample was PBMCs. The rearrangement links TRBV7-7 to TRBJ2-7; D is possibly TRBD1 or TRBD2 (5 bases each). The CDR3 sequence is CASSLARDSYEQYF. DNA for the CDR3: TGTGCTAGCAGCTTAGCGCGCGACAGCTACGAGCAGTACTTC.